The present entry profiles one TCR beta chain with its context. This record belongs to a study of cytomegalovirus exposure and HLA in healthy donors. The PCR contained 60 Vbeta and 13 Jbeta primers. The method was immunoSEQ multiplex PCR; TCRdb's version includes in-frame clones alone and lacks a portion of them. The repertoire holds approximately 160,000 clones, over 75% seen once, with 5% to 6.5% in the top ten. Trimming pared 6 bases from V and 3 bases from J, leaving 16 bases between. Germline V gene sequence: CDR1 SGHNT, CDR2 YYREEE (reference sequence). The CDR3 has 14 residues. The gene calls are TRBV5-4 and TRBJ2-7; possible D gene TRBD2, 6 bases. The specimen was PBMCs. This sequence originates from a man aged 25 to 40 in good health and CMV-seropositive. CDR3 amino acids: CASMGQGEDYEQYF. In nucleotides, the CDR3 is TGTGCCAGCATGGGGCAAGGGGAGGACTACGAGCAGTACTTC.